Presented here are 3 T cell receptor beta chains from one specimen sequenced in a study of read filtering for tumor transcriptome and immune sequencing. This library used roughly 400 ng RNA and molecular barcoded adaptors spanning alpha/delta and beta/gamma chains. TCRdb re-analysed the reads in MiXCR, keeping a single row per CDR3 protein. The sample has about 130,000 distinct CDR3 sequences; 10% to 15% are singletons. Sample: a population of CD138-negative cells sorted from bone marrow. All receptors come from a donor aged 40 or older with multiple myeloma.

This clonotype was picked up many times. The chain links TRBV4-1 to TRBJ2-1; 9 bases are a match to TRBD2. Germline V lookup: CDR1 MGHRA, CDR2 YSYEKL. Trimming removed 1 base from V and 0 bases from J; junction bases left unmatched: 1. The length of the CDR3 is 16 residues. The CDR3 region has the DNA TGCGCCAGCAGCCAAGCTAGCGGGGTCTCCTACAATGAGCAGTTCTTC. This encodes CASSQASGVSYNEQFF.

This clonotype was seen many times. The genes are TRBV29-1 and TRBJ2-5; TRBD1 matches 9 bases. Looked up from germline, CDR1 is SQVTM and CDR2 is ANQGSEA. This CDR3 has 13 residues. V trimming: 6 bases; J trimming: 5 bases; junction bases outside the gene matches: 7. The DNA of the CDR3 is TGCAGCGTAAAGGACAGGGGTTGGGAGACCCAGTACTTC. It yields the protein CSVKDRGWETQYF. Full variable domain (outside the CDR3, taken from reference TRBV29-1 and TRBJ2-5): SAVISQKPSRDICQRGTSLTIQCQVDSQVTMMFWYRQQPGQSLTLIATANQGSEATYESGFVIDKFPISRPNLTFSTLTVSNMSPEDSSIYLCSVKDRGWETQYFGPGTRLLVL.

This clonotype was seen repeatedly, ten times or more. V and J are TRBV5-1 and TRBJ2-3, with D possibly called TRBD1 or TRBD2 (5 bases each). Deletions cut 3 bases from V and 6 bases from J, with 14 bases between. This CDR3 region has 14 residues. Germline loops: CDR1 SGHRS, CDR2 YFSETQ. The CDR3 loop reads CASSSGPSTDTQYF. The CDR3 DNA follows: TGCGCCAGCAGCTCGGGACCCTCCACGGATACGCAGTATTTT. Variable domain in full (rest from reference TRBV5-1 and TRBJ2-3): KAGVTQTPRYLIKTRGQQVTLSCSPISGHRSVSWYQQTPGQGLQFLFEYFSETQRNKGNFPGRFSGRQFSNSRSEMNVSTLELGDSALYLCASSSGPSTDTQYFGPGTRLTVL.